Listed below are T cell receptor beta chains from one sample, sequenced in a study of beta chain features in type 1 diabetes. Produced via immunoSEQ multiplex PCR; TCRdb's table is partial and in-frame only. There are 600,000 to 650,000 clones in the sample; less than 20% occur only once, and about 0.087% lies in the top ten. Sequencing was done on a sample of naive CD4+ T cells from blood. Every receptor here comes from a man between 18 and 35 years old in good health. Each CDR3 is given with its conserved first and last residue. The order of the fields is CDR3 protein, V gene, J gene.

CDR3 protein: CASSLGGTSPGETQYF; V gene: TRBV5-1; J gene: TRBJ2-5
CDR3 protein: CASSVDVTGELFF; V gene: TRBV9; J gene: TRBJ2-2
CDR3 protein: CASSWRQGSYEQYF; V gene: TRBV11-2; J gene: TRBJ2-7
CDR3 protein: CASRGEPGPGANVLTF; V gene: TRBV28; J gene: TRBJ2-6
CDR3 protein: CASSVAGDPYNEQFF; V gene: TRBV9; J gene: TRBJ2-1
CDR3 protein: CASSDRGSTEAFF; V gene: TRBV2; J gene: TRBJ1-1
CDR3 protein: CASSQSGGLQETQYF; V gene: TRBV5-1; J gene: TRBJ2-5
CDR3 protein: CASSLAGQGYTF; V gene: TRBV28; J gene: TRBJ1-2
CDR3 protein: CSVGDDNQPQHF; V gene: TRBV29-1; J gene: TRBJ1-5
CDR3 protein: CASSQESGGAYEETQYF; V gene: TRBV14; J gene: TRBJ2-5
CDR3 protein: CSVEGQGRTGELFF; V gene: TRBV29-1; J gene: TRBJ2-2
CDR3 protein: CASRGTGSNQPQHF; V gene: TRBV2; J gene: TRBJ1-5
CDR3 protein: CSVAPSSGNTIYF; V gene: TRBV29-1; J gene: TRBJ1-3
CDR3 protein: CASSDGSIQGDEQFF; V gene: TRBV25-1; J gene: TRBJ2-1
CDR3 protein: CASSNGWGGKNIQYF; V gene: TRBV21-1; J gene: TRBJ2-4
CDR3 protein: CSVLSTGRSPYEQYF; V gene: TRBV29-1; J gene: TRBJ2-7
CDR3 protein: CSVEAGWGTGELFF; V gene: TRBV29-1; J gene: TRBJ2-2
CDR3 protein: CASSFIQAGYQETQYF; V gene: TRBV28; J gene: TRBJ2-5
CDR3 protein: CASSPRGYEQYF; V gene: TRBV13; J gene: TRBJ2-7
CDR3 protein: CASSQQAPGWGNTIYF; V gene: TRBV4-1; J gene: TRBJ1-3